Reported below is one T cell receptor beta chain. Produced via immunoSEQ multiplex PCR; TCRdb's table is partial and in-frame only. The sample shows roughly 280,000 clones, about nine tenths of them seen only once. This sample was included in a study of blood T cell repertoires in COVID-19. CDR3 length: 14 residues. Germline V gene sequence: CDR1 LNHDA, CDR2 SQIVND (reference sequence). The V end was cut by 7 bases, the J end by 0 bases, with 12 bases between. Sequencing was done on a sample of peripheral blood. The V gene is TRBV19, the J gene TRBJ2-5; possible D gene TRBD1, 6 bases. This sequence originates from a woman aged 25 to 39 with COVID-19, enrolled during active disease. The CDR3: CASTTGYNQETQYF. In nucleotides, the CDR3 is TGTGCCAGTACCACAGGGTATAACCAAGAGACCCAGTACTTC.